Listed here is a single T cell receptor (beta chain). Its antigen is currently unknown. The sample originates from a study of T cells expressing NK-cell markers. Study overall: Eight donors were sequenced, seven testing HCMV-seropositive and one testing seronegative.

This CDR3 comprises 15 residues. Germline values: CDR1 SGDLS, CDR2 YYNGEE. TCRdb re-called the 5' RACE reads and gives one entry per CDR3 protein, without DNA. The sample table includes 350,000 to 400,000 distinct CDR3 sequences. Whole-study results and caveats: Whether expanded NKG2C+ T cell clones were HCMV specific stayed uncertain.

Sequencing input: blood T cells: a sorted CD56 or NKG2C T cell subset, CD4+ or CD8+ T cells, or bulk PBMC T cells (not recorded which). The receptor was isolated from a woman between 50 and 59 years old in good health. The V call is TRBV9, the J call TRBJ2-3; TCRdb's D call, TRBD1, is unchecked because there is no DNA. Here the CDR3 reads CASSVVGTETDTQYF. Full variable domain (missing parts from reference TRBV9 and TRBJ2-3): DSGVTQTPKHLITATGQRVTLRCSPRSGDLSVYWYQQSLDQGLQFLIQYYNGEERAKGNILERFSAQQFPDLHSELNLSSLELGDSALYFCASSVVGTETDTQYFGPGTRLTVL.